A single sample is the source of the 17 T cell receptor beta chains below, sequenced in a study of T cell changes during pregnancy in multiple sclerosis. Data came from immunoSEQ multiplex PCR; TCRdb stores just in-frame clones and leaves some out. The sample has 25,000 to 35,000 clones, over 85% seen once. The sample was CD8+ T cells from peripheral blood mononuclear cells, taken before pregnancy. The source is a female donor with multiple sclerosis, enrolled in a pregnancy study.

This clone was detected only once. This chain connects TRBV10-1 to TRBJ2-1, with D perhaps matching TRBD2 (6 bases). Germline V CDR1 and CDR2: WNHNN, SYGVQD (reference sequence). The V and J ends lost 4 bases and 4 bases respectively, with 8 bases between them. The CDR3 loop spans 13 amino acids. The CDR3 loop reads CASSVEGYNEQFF. CDR3 sequence (DNA): TGCGCCAGCAGTGTGGAGGGATACAATGAGCAGTTCTTC.

The gene calls are TRBV2 and TRBJ1-1; perhaps TRBD1 as D (6 bases). Trimming left V 4 bases short and J 0 bases short, with 15 bases between. The CDR3 has 16 amino acids. CDR1 and CDR2 (germline): SNHLY, FYNNEI. The CDR3 loop is CASSGSPDRLNTEAFF. CDR3 DNA: TGTGCCAGCAGTGGGTCACCCGACAGGTTGAACACTGAAGCTTTCTTT.

The CDR3 region has the DNA TGTGCCAGCAGTGAAGTGGGGATGACAGGGGATGTGGGCTACACCTTC. This encodes CASSEVGMTGDVGYTF. The chain employs TRBV6-1 and TRBJ1-2; 8 positions match TRBD1. CDR3 length: 16 amino acids. Germline loops: CDR1 MNHNS, CDR2 SASEGT. The V gene end was trimmed by 1 base and the J gene end by 8 bases; junction bases not matched to a gene: 12.

This chain joins TRBV28 and TRBJ2-1, with 14 bases identical to TRBD2. Germline CDR1 and CDR2: MDHEN and SYDVKM. V lost 3 bases, J lost 9 bases, and 4 bases stayed unmatched. The CDR3 loop spans 15 amino acids. The CDR3 sequence: CASSLTSGRAGEQFF. CDR3 bases: TGTGCCAGCAGTTTGACTAGCGGGAGGGCGGGTGAGCAGTTCTTC.

As DNA, the CDR3 is TGCGCCAGCAGCTTGGACCCAGTTGTGAACGTCTATGGCTACACCTTC. The encoded protein is CASSLDPVVNVYGYTF. This chain uses TRBV5-1 with TRBJ1-2; D not resolved. Germline V gene lookup returns CDR1 SGHRS and CDR2 YFSETQ. The V end lost 0 bases, the J end lost 4 bases, and 16 bases lay between the germline ends. The CDR3 runs to 16 residues. Together with reference TRBV5-1 and TRBJ1-2, the CDR3 gives the full variable domain: KAGVTQTPRYLIKTRGQQVTLSCSPISGHRSVSWYQQTPGQGLQFLFEYFSETQRNKGNFPGRFSGRQFSNSRSEMNVSTLELGDSALYLCASSLDPVVNVYGYTFGSGTRLTVV.

This clone was counted once. The gene calls are TRBV5-4 and TRBJ2-1, with D uncertain. Trimming stripped 2 bases from V and 4 bases from J, with 13 bases between. This CDR3 has 15 residues. The V gene's germline CDR1 is SGHNT and CDR2 YYREEE (reference sequence). In DNA form, the CDR3 reads TGTGCCAGCAGCTTCTTCGTATCGGGTTACAATGAGCAGTTCTTC. Its translation is CASSFFVSGYNEQFF.

The rearrangement links TRBV5-8 to TRBJ2-1; 12 bases map to TRBD2. V trimming: 4 bases; J trimming: 7 bases; junction bases outside the gene matches: 12. The V gene's germline CDR1 is SGHTS and CDR2 YDEGEE. The CDR3 covers 17 residues. The CDR3 sequence: CASSLGLAGNLRNEQFF. CDR3 sequence (DNA): TGTGCCAGCAGCCTCGGACTAGCGGGAAATTTGCGGAATGAGCAGTTCTTC.

A remark on this clone: Other nucleotide sequences in the sample specify the same CDR3. This chain joins TRBV28 and TRBJ2-1; D may be TRBD2 (5 bases). Germline CDR1 MDHEN, CDR2 SYDVKM. Trimming pared 5 bases from V and 4 bases from J, leaving 15 bases between. This CDR3 is built from 15 residues. This CDR3 is CASSSLAESYNEQFF. The CDR3 DNA is TGTGCCAGCAGTAGTCTAGCTGAATCTTACAATGAGCAGTTCTTC.

The rearrangement links TRBV14 to TRBJ2-1; 7 bases are a match to TRBD1. Germline V gives CDR1 SGHDN, CDR2 FVKESK. The trim removed 4 bases at V and 2 bases at J, leaving 5 bases unmatched. The CDR3 runs 15 residues. CDR3 sequence reads: CASSLQTGPYNEQFF. DNA of the CDR3: TGTGCCAGCAGCCTACAGACAGGGCCCTACAATGAGCAGTTCTTC.

This chain connects TRBV4-1 to TRBJ2-5, with D maybe TRBD1 (6 bases). CDR3 length: 13 residues. Germline CDR1 MGHRA, CDR2 YSYEKL. The V and J ends lost 3 bases and 5 bases respectively, with 10 bases between them. CDR3 DNA sequence: TGCGCCAGCAGCCAGAAAGGGGGTGAGACCCAGTACTTC. Translated, it gives CASSQKGGETQYF.

The chain employs TRBV7-2 and TRBJ1-6; TRBD1 might be the D (5 bases). Trimming left V 6 bases short and J 8 bases short, with 17 bases between. The CDR3 length is 15 residues. CDR1 is SGHTA and CDR2 is FQGNSA in the germline V gene. CDR3 DNA: TGTGCCAGCAGGCTATCTGTACAGGTCTATTCACCCCTCCACTTT. Its protein is CASRLSVQVYSPLHF.

The CDR3 sequence is CASSPGTGSGYTF. The CDR3 DNA follows: TGTGCCAGCAGTCCCGGGACAGGGAGTGGCTACACCTTC. This sequence joins TRBV6-5 and TRBJ1-2; TRBD1 matches at 9 bases. Trimming cost V 5 bases and J 7 bases; bases outside gene matches: 5. The CDR3 loop spans 13 amino acids. Germline V gives CDR1 MNHEY, CDR2 SVGAGI.

The chain recombines TRBV5-1 with TRBJ2-1; D might be TRBD2 (5 bases). Germline lookup yields CDR1 SGHRS and CDR2 YFSETQ. The CDR3 loop spans 13 amino acids. V was clipped by 2 bases and J by 8 bases, with 11 bases between them. CDR3 sequence reads: CASSFDLRDEQFF. The CDR3 coding sequence is TGCGCCAGCAGCTTCGACCTGCGGGATGAGCAGTTCTTC.

This clone was seen a single time. The rearrangement links TRBV27 to TRBJ1-5; 7 bases map to TRBD1. The CDR3 covers 17 residues. J gave up 4 bases and V 1 base, and 10 bases lay outside the gene matches. The germline V gene has CDR1 MNHEY and CDR2 SMNVEV (reference sequence). The DNA for the CDR3 is TGTGCCAGCAGTTTATACTCCCCGACAGGGTCTAATCAGCCCCAGCATTTT. Amino acid sequence: CASSLYSPTGSNQPQHF.

V usage is TRBV7-6 and J usage is TRBJ2-7; possibly TRBD1 for D (6 bases). Trimming took 5 bases from V and 2 from J, leaving 16 bases between them. Looked up from germline, CDR1 is SGHVS and CDR2 is FNYEAQ. The length of the CDR3 is 15 residues. CDR3 protein: CASSPHWTVTYEQYF. Written as DNA, the CDR3 is TGTGCCAGCAGCCCTCATTGGACAGTGACCTACGAGCAGTACTTC. The complete variable domain, with remaining parts taken from reference TRBV7-6 and TRBJ2-7, reads GAGVSQSPRYKVTKRGQDVALRCDPISGHVSLYWYRQALGQGPEFLTYFNYEAQQDKSGLPNDRFSAERPEGSISTLTIQRTEQRDSAMYRCASSPHWTVTYEQYFGPGTRLTVT.

The V and J genes are TRBV4-3 and TRBJ1-1; D not resolved. The CDR3 has 13 residues. The germline V gene has CDR1 LGHNA and CDR2 YSLEER. The V end was cut by 1 base, the J end by 5 bases, with 8 bases between. The CDR3 loop reads CASSQVRATEAFF. CDR3 nucleotides: TGCGCCAGCAGCCAAGTCCGCGCAACTGAAGCTTTCTTT.

The CDR3 loop is CASSMTGTGSHEQYF. In DNA form, the CDR3 reads TGTGCCAGCAGCATGACCGGGACAGGCTCTCACGAGCAGTACTTC. This chain uses TRBV9 with TRBJ2-7; TRBD1 matches at 8 bases. Germline lookup yields CDR1 SGDLS and CDR2 YYNGEE. The CDR3 spans 15 residues. V lost 4 bases and J lost 5; bases outside the gene matches: 11.